This entry lists 27 T cell receptor beta chains sequenced from one sample in a study of response to subunit inactivated influenza vaccine. From the RT-PCR reads, TCRdb called clonotypes with MiXCR, one entry per CDR3 protein. Altogether about 500,000 distinct CDR3 sequences are present, approximately 6.9% being singletons, with the ten largest covering about 12%. The starting material was PBMCs from blood, obtained 23 months after vaccination. Source of these receptors: a man aged 50-75 years who received an inactivated influenza vaccine.

This clonotype was observed at least ten times. The chain links TRBV12-3 or TRBV12-4 to TRBJ2-3, with 7 bases aligning to TRBD1. Trimming took 5 bases from V and 2 from J; bases not matched to a gene: 10. The CDR3 totals 16 residues. CDR3 nucleotide sequence: TGTGCCAGCAGTCCCCGGACAGGCGTATCCACAGATACGCAGTATTTT. Translated, it gives CASSPRTGVSTDTQYF.

This sequence joins TRBV29-1 and TRBJ2-1, with unresolved D. CDR1 and CDR2 (germline): SQVTM, ANQGSEA. V dropped 5 bases and J dropped 7 bases, with 15 bases sitting between them. The CDR3 is made up of 13 amino acids. CDR3 amino acids: CSVSTTFGNEQFF. In DNA form, the CDR3 reads TGCAGCGTTAGCACGACTTTCGGGAATGAGCAGTTCTTC.

This clonotype appeared a few times. This chain connects TRBV5-1 to TRBJ2-7, with D maybe TRBD2 (6 bases). V lost 2 bases and J lost 5, with 11 bases in between. This CDR3 has 13 residues. In germline, CDR1 is SGHRS, CDR2 YFSETQ. CDR3 sequence (DNA): TGCGCCAGCAGCTTACTAGCATCCCACGAGCAGTACTTC. Residues: CASSLLASHEQYF.

The sample holds many counts of this clonotype. This CDR3 is CASSQDIAGGNQPQHF. CDR3 DNA: TGTGCCAGCAGCCAAGATATTGCTGGGGGCAATCAGCCCCAGCATTTT. V gene TRBV4-2 combines with J gene TRBJ1-5; D gene ambiguous. The germline V gene has CDR1 LGHNA and CDR2 YNFKEQ. The CDR3 contains 16 residues. V was trimmed by 0 bases and J by 2 bases, leaving 11 bases between them.

The V gene is TRBV14, the J gene TRBJ1-6, with unresolved D. Germline V gene sequence: CDR1 SGHDN, CDR2 FVKESK. The V end lost 4 bases, the J end lost 10 bases, and 11 bases lay between the germline ends. The CDR3 runs 13 residues. CDR3 coding DNA: TGTGCCAGCAGCCCGTTCGGTGGGTCACCCCTCCACTTT. Its translation: CASSPFGGSPLHF.

This clonotype was seen more than once but under ten times. The chain couples TRBV7-9 to TRBJ1-1; D unclear. The germline CDR1 and CDR2 sequences are SEHNR and FQNEAQ (reference sequence). V lost 2 bases and J 6 bases, leaving 10 bases between the germline ends. The CDR3 is 13 amino acids. The CDR3 DNA follows: TGTGCCAGCAGCTTATCCAGAATGGCTGAAGCTTTCTTT. Protein sequence: CASSLSRMAEAFF.

This clonotype was seen at least ten times. The J gene is TRBJ1-1, the V gene TRBV7-2; weak D call: TRBD1 (5 bases). Germline V gene lookup returns CDR1 SGHTA and CDR2 FQGNSA. The CDR3 covers 14 residues. V was trimmed by 0 bases and J by 4 bases, leaving 9 bases between them. The CDR3 sequence: CASSLAGVGTEAFF. CDR3 bases: TGTGCCAGCAGCTTAGCAGGGGTCGGCACTGAAGCTTTCTTT. The full variable domain, with the rest looked up from reference TRBV7-2 and TRBJ1-1, is GAGVSQSPSNKVTEKGKDVELRCDPISGHTALYWYRQSLGQGLEFLIYFQGNSAPDKSGLPSDRFSAERTGGSVSTLTIQRTQQEDSAVYLCASSLAGVGTEAFFGQGTRLTVV.

This chain uses TRBV9 with TRBJ2-7; D not resolved. Germline assignment: CDR1 SGDLS and CDR2 YYNGEE. The CDR3 is 14 residues long. Trimming pared 1 base from V and 5 bases from J, leaving 13 bases between. The CDR3 region is CASSVTAPADEQYF. The CDR3 DNA reads TGTGCCAGCAGCGTAACGGCCCCCGCTGACGAGCAGTACTTC. The full variable domain, with the rest looked up from reference TRBV9 and TRBJ2-7, is DSGVTQTPKHLITATGQRVTLRCSPRSGDLSVYWYQQSLDQGLQFLIQYYNGEERAKGNILERFSAQQFPDLHSELNLSSLELGDSALYFCASSVTAPADEQYFGPGTRLTVT.

The chain combines TRBV16 with TRBJ2-7, with unresolved D. Germline V CDR1 and CDR2: KGHSY, FQNENV. V was shortened by 2 bases and J by 0 bases, with 8 bases between the two germline ends. The CDR3 has 14 amino acids. In DNA, the CDR3 is TGTGCCAGCAGCCAAATGACCAACTCCTACGAGCAGTACTTC. It is translated as CASSQMTNSYEQYF.

This clonotype was counted many times. The chain has TRBV28 and TRBJ1-2, with D hard to call. The CDR3 consists of 12 residues. Germline CDR1 and CDR2: MDHEN and SYDVKM. Between the trimmed V and J ends, which lost 6 bases and 5 bases, there was a span of 10 bases. CDR3 residues: CASRSTLYGYTF. The DNA of the CDR3 is TGTGCCAGCAGATCCACTCTTTATGGCTACACCTTC.

The rearrangement uses TRBV20-1 and TRBJ2-3, with 13 bases matching TRBD2. CDR3 length: 14 residues. Germline CDR1 is DFQATT and CDR2 is SNEGSKA (reference sequence). The V and J ends lost 6 bases and 5 bases, in that order; junction bases with no gene match: 5. The CDR3 loop is CSAILAGGKDTQYF. CDR3 coding DNA: TGCAGTGCAATACTAGCGGGGGGGAAAGATACGCAGTATTTT.

In its sample, this clonotype was seen many times. V gene TRBV12-3 or TRBV12-4 combines with J gene TRBJ2-4; D is perhaps TRBD1 or TRBD2 (5 bases each). The V and J ends lost 5 bases and 3 bases respectively, with 14 bases between them. This CDR3 has 15 amino acids. CDR3 in amino acids: CASSDSMGDKNIQYF. Here the CDR3 DNA reads TGTGCCAGCAGTGACTCTATGGGGGACAAAAACATTCAGTACTTC.

V gene TRBV3-1 combines with J gene TRBJ2-7, with D unclear. Germline loops: CDR1 LGHDT, CDR2 YNNKEL (reference sequence). The CDR3 has 13 residues. Trimming removed 1 base at V and 6 bases at J, with 10 bases between. In nucleotides, the CDR3 is TGTGCCAGCAGCCAAGTATCCGGCTCCGAGCAGTACTTC. It encodes CASSQVSGSEQYF.

This chain links TRBV7-8 with TRBJ2-3; D is undetermined. The CDR3 runs 14 residues. The germline V and J ends were trimmed by 5 bases and 2 bases, with 11 bases remaining between them. Germline values: CDR1 SGHVS, CDR2 FQNEAQ. CDR3 coding DNA: TGTGCCAGCAGCCCCGGATTTAACACAGATACGCAGTATTTT. This gives the protein CASSPGFNTDTQYF.

This clonotype was recorded at least ten times. CDR3 sequence (DNA): TGCAGTGTGAGGGGACAGACCTCCTACGAGCAGTACTTC. It is translated as CSVRGQTSYEQYF. The V gene is TRBV29-1, the J gene TRBJ2-7; 7 bases align to TRBD1. Looked up from germline, CDR1 is SQVTM and CDR2 is ANQGSEA. CDR3 length equals 13 residues.

This rearrangement joins TRBV4-2 to TRBJ1-1, with D hard to call. Germline CDR1 LGHNA, CDR2 YNFKEQ. CDR3 size: 15 residues. V gave up 0 bases and J gave up 6 bases, with 14 bases separating them. Here the CDR3 reads CASSQDSRGRAEAFF. CDR3 DNA sequence: TGTGCCAGCAGCCAAGATAGCCGGGGTCGTGCTGAAGCTTTCTTT.

This clonotype showed up many times. The chain couples TRBV5-1 to TRBJ2-3, with D maybe TRBD1 (5 bases). Between the trimmed V and J ends, which lost 2 bases and 6 bases, there was a span of 19 bases. Germline values: CDR1 SGHRS, CDR2 YFSETQ. The CDR3 covers 16 residues. The CDR3 nucleotides are TGCGCCAGCAGCTTAGTTAGGGGCGTGTCAGCGGATACGCAGTATTTT. Amino acid sequence: CASSLVRGVSADTQYF.

This chain joins TRBV9 and TRBJ2-3, with 13 bases lining up with TRBD2. Germline CDR1 SGDLS, CDR2 YYNGEE. V lost 0 bases and J lost 0; bases outside the gene matches: 1. CDR3 size: 17 residues. The CDR3 protein is CASSVGGLAGSTDTQYF. CDR3 nucleotides: TGTGCCAGCAGCGTAGGGGGACTAGCGGGAAGCACAGATACGCAGTATTTT. The full variable domain, completed using reference TRBV9 and TRBJ2-3, is DSGVTQTPKHLITATGQRVTLRCSPRSGDLSVYWYQQSLDQGLQFLIQYYNGEERAKGNILERFSAQQFPDLHSELNLSSLELGDSALYFCASSVGGLAGSTDTQYFGPGTRLTVL.

The V and J genes are TRBV5-4 and TRBJ2-3; no clear D gene. The germline V gene encodes CDR1 SGHNT and CDR2 YYREEE (reference sequence). The CDR3 is 12 amino acids. V lost 4 bases to trimming and J lost 4 bases, with 7 bases between them. DNA of the CDR3: TGTGCCAGCAGCCCAAGATCAGATACGCAGTATTTT. Protein sequence: CASSPRSDTQYF.

The table lists this clonotype with many counts. The rearrangement uses TRBV20-1 and TRBJ1-2; a possible D gene is TRBD1 (6 bases). CDR1 and CDR2 (germline): DFQATT, SNEGSKA (reference sequence). V gave up 6 bases and J gave up 4 bases, with 15 bases separating them. CDR3 length equals 13 residues. The CDR3 nucleotides read TGCAGTGCCGAAACAGGGTTTGGCTATGGCTACACCTTC. It specifies CSAETGFGYGYTF.

This clonotype was detected only a few times. The V call is TRBV7-6, the J call TRBJ2-1; TRBD2 matches at 7 bases. J lost 4 bases, V lost 1 base, and 7 bases had no gene match. CDR3 length: 16 amino acids. CDR1 SGHVS and CDR2 FNYEAQ come from the germline V gene. The CDR3 coding sequence is TGTGCCAGCAGCTTAGAAGGTAGCGGGCGTTACAATGAGCAGTTCTTC. Translation gives CASSLEGSGRYNEQFF.

The V call is TRBV18, the J call TRBJ2-1, with D perhaps given as TRBD1 or TRBD2 (5 bases each). Germline values: CDR1 KGHSH, CDR2 LQKENI. The CDR3 sequence is 16 residues long. The V end was cut by 5 bases, the J end by 0 bases, with 14 bases between. This CDR3 reads CASSSGASSSYNEQFF. CDR3 bases: TGTGCCAGCTCATCCGGGGCGTCTAGCTCCTACAATGAGCAGTTCTTC.

This clonotype showed up many times. V gene TRBV10-3 combines with J gene TRBJ2-3, with D perhaps TRBD1 or TRBD2 (5 bases each). The V and J ends lost 0 bases and 2 bases respectively, with 12 bases between them. The CDR3 is made up of 16 amino acids. The germline gives CDR1 ENHRY, CDR2 SYGVKD. CDR3 bases: TGTGCCATCAGTGAGTCTGGGGGTTCACTCACAGATACGCAGTATTTT. It codes for CAISESGGSLTDTQYF.

This clonotype was picked up many times. The chain recombines TRBV7-2 with TRBJ1-1; 7 bases fit TRBD1. The J segment lost 7 bases and the V segment lost 2 bases, leaving 1 base of the junction unmatched. The CDR3 runs to 12 residues. Germline-derived CDR1 and CDR2 are SGHTA and FQGNSA. For the CDR3, the DNA is TGTGCCAGCAGCTTACGGACAGGTGAAGCTTTCTTT. It is translated as CASSLRTGEAFF.

This clonotype was recorded at least ten times. The V and J genes are TRBV12-3 or TRBV12-4 and TRBJ2-7, with 7 bases fitting TRBD1. This CDR3 is built from 12 residues. After removal of 6 bases from V and 2 bases from J, the junction contained 1 base not matched to a gene. CDR3 DNA sequence: TGTGCCAGCAGGGGACAGACCTACGAGCAGTACTTC. The encoded protein is CASRGQTYEQYF.

V is TRBV20-1 and J is TRBJ2-7; 9 positions match TRBD2. The CDR3 is 14 amino acids. V gave up 6 bases and J gave up 7 bases; unmatched junction bases: 13. Germline V lookup: CDR1 DFQATT, CDR2 SNEGSKA (reference sequence). CDR3 nucleotides: TGCAGTGCAAGATGGCGGGAGGGCCAGAGAGAGCAGTACTTC. This sequence encodes CSARWREGQREQYF.

The chain recombines TRBV2 with TRBJ1-2; D is uncertain. This CDR3 contains 13 residues. Trimming took off 4 bases at V and 7 bases at J, with 13 bases between the two ends. The germline gives CDR1 SNHLY, CDR2 FYNNEI. CDR3 DNA: TGTGCCAGCAGTGTCTTCCGGTCATTTGGCTACACCTTC. Protein: CASSVFRSFGYTF. Variable domain in full (rest from reference TRBV2 and TRBJ1-2): EPEVTQTPSHQVTQMGQEVILRCVPISNHLYFYWYRQILGQKVEFLVSFYNNEISEKSEIFDDQFSVERPDGSNFTLKIRSTKLEDSAMYFCASSVFRSFGYTFGSGTRLTVV.